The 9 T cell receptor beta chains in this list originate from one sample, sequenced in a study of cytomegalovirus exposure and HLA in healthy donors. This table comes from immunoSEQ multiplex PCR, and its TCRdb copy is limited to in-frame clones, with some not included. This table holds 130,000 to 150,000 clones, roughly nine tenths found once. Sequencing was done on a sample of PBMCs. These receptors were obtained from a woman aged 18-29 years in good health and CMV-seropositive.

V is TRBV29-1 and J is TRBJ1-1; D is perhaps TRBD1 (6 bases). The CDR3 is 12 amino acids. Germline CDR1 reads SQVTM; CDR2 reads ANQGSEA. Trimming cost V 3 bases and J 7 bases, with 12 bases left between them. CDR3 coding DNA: TGCAGCGTTGATCCGGGACACCATGAAGCTTTCTTT. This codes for CSVDPGHHEAFF.

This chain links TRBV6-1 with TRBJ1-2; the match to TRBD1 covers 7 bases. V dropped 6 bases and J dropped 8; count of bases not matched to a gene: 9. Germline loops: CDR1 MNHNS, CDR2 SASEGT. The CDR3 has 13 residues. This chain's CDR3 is CASSLETGHGYTF. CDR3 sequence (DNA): TGTGCCAGCAGCCTCGAGACAGGGCACGGCTACACCTTC.

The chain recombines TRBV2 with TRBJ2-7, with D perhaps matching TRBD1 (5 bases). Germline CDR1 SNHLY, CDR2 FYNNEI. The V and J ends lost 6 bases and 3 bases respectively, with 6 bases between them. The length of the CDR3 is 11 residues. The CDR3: CASRQGYEQYF. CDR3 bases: TGTGCCAGCAGGCAGGGCTACGAGCAGTACTTC.

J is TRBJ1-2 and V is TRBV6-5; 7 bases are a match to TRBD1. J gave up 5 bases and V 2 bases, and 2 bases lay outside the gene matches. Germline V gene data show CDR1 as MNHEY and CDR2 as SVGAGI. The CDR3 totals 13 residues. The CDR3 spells CASSYRDSYGYTF. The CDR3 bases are TGTGCCAGCAGTTACCGGGACAGTTATGGCTACACCTTC.

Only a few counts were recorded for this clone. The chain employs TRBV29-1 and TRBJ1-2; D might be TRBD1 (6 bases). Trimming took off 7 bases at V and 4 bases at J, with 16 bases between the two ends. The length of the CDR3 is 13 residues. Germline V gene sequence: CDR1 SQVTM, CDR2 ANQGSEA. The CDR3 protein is CSAGVGRGYGYTF. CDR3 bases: TGCAGCGCAGGGGTGGGACGGGGCTATGGCTACACCTTC.

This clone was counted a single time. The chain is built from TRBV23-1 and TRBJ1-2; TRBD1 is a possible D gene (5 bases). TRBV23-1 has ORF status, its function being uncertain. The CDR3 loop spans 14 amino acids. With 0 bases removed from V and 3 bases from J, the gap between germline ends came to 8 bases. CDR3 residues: CASSQSWGDYGYTF. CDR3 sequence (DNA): TGCGCCAGCAGTCAATCTTGGGGGGACTATGGCTACACCTTC.

CDR3 bases: TGTGCCAGCGGTACGGGGACTAGCGGGAGTTTCTCGCGGGAGCTGTTTTTT. Translated: CASGTGTSGSFSRELFF. This chain links TRBV7-3 with TRBJ2-2; 14 bases are shared with TRBD2. The CDR3 sequence is 17 residues long. CDR1 and CDR2 from the germline V gene are SGHTA and FQGTGA. The trim removed 8 bases at V and 9 bases at J, leaving 14 bases unmatched.

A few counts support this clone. The CDR3 coding sequence is TGTGCCAGCAGCTTAGGGGGGCTATGGGAGCAGTACTTC. The encoded protein is CASSLGGLWEQYF. The chain combines TRBV7-8 with TRBJ2-7, with D possibly matching TRBD1 (6 bases). The CDR3 totals 13 residues. V was trimmed by 1 base and J by 7 bases, leaving 11 bases between them. Germline V gene lookup returns CDR1 SGHVS and CDR2 FQNEAQ.

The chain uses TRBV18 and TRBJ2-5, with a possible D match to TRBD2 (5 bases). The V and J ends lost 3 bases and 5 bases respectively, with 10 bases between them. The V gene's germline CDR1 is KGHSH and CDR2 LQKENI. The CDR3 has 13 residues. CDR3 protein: CASSPRAEETQYF. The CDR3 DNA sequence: TGTGCCAGCTCACCGAGGGCCGAGGAGACCCAGTACTTC. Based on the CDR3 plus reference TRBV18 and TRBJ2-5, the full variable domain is NAGVMQNPRHLVRRRGQEARLRCSPMKGHSHVYWYRQLPEEGLKFMVYLQKENIIDESGMPKERFSAEFPKEGPSILRIQQVVRGDSAAYFCASSPRAEETQYFGPGTRLLVL.